The rows below give T cell receptor beta chains drawn from one sample of a study of response to subunit inactivated influenza vaccine. TCRdb re-analysed the RT-PCR reads in MiXCR, keeping a single row per CDR3 protein. The sample includes 500,000 to 550,000 distinct CDR3 sequences, approximately 7.3% of them seen just once. Sample: PBMCs from blood, taken around 2 years after vaccination. These receptors came from a man between 50 and 75 years old who received an inactivated influenza vaccine. Each CDR3 is given with its conserved first and last residue. The D gene is left open where the match is weak. Clone size, where shown, is once, few, many, or a class for clones that have expanded.

many	TRBV29-1	TRBJ2-5	TRBD2	TGCAGCGTTGGCGGGGGGGCCTCAGAGACCCAGTACTTC	CSVGGGASETQYF
NA	TRBV7-2	TRBJ2-7	NA	TGTGCCAGCAGCCGACCCATGGGGGAGCAGTACTTC	CASSRPMGEQYF
few	TRBV29-1	TRBJ2-3	TRBD1	TGCAGCGCCCGGGACAGGGTGCGAAATACGCAGTATTTT	CSARDRVRNTQYF
NA	TRBV20-1	TRBJ2-7	NA	TGCAGTGCTAGTCGCCCTCAGGGGAGCTCCTACGAGCAGTACTTC	CSASRPQGSSYEQYF
many	TRBV4-2	TRBJ1-1	NA	TGTGCCAGCAGGCTACAGGGACTCACTGAAGCTTTCTTT	CASRLQGLTEAFF
NA	TRBV20-1	TRBJ2-5	NA	TGCAGTGCTAGCGACTGGAAAAAGAACCAAGAGACCCAGTACTTC	CSASDWKKNQETQYF
NA	TRBV20-1	TRBJ2-1	NA	TGCAGTGCCTACCGACAGACCTCCTACAATGAGCAGTTCTTC	CSAYRQTSYNEQFF
few	TRBV28	TRBJ2-3	NA	TGTGCCAGCAGTTGGGACCCGGGACGGAGCACAGATACGCAGTATTTT	CASSWDPGRSTDTQYF
many	TRBV3-1	TRBJ2-7	NA	TGTGCCAGCAGCCAAGATCTAGGACGCGGAAACGAGCAGTACTTC	CASSQDLGRGNEQYF
few	TRBV2	TRBJ2-7	TRBD1	TGTGCCAGCAGTGAGTGGACAGGGGACTCCTACGAGCAGTACTTC	CASSEWTGDSYEQYF
many	TRBV5-1	TRBJ2-5	NA	TGCGCCAGCAGCTTGGCCAGGAAAATTCAAGAGACCCAGTACTTC	CASSLARKIQETQYF
NA	TRBV20-1	TRBJ2-1	TRBD2	TGCAGTGCTAGACCTAGCGGGAGGGTCAGGAATGAGCAGTTCTTC	CSARPSGRVRNEQFF
few	TRBV9	TRBJ2-7	NA	TGTGCCAGCAGCGGAGGAGAGGGCTACGAGCAGTACTTC	CASSGGEGYEQYF
NA	TRBV6-6	TRBJ2-1	TRBD1	TGTGCCAGCAGTACAGGGGTCTACAATGAGCAGTTCTTC	CASSTGVYNEQFF
NA	TRBV7-2	TRBJ1-6	NA	TGTGCCAGCAGCATGAGGGGGTTGGACTCACCCCTCCACTTT	CASSMRGLDSPLHF
NA	TRBV4-1	TRBJ1-2	TRBD1	TGCGCCAGCAGCCTCGAAAAGGGGGCGGGTGGCTACACCTTC	CASSLEKGAGGYTF
few	TRBV7-6	TRBJ2-7	NA	TGTGCCAGCAGCTTCGGGACACCAGCCTACGAGCAGTACTTC	CASSFGTPAYEQYF
few	TRBV5-6	TRBJ2-5	NA	TGTGCCAGCAATTCTCTAGCTTGGGGCGGAGAGACCCAGTACTTC	CASNSLAWGGETQYF
NA	TRBV28	TRBJ2-2	TRBD2	TGTGCCAGCAGTTTGGTCACTAGCGGGGGATTCACCGGGGAGCTGTTTTTT	CASSLVTSGGFTGELFF
many	TRBV3-1	TRBJ2-5	NA	TGTGCCAGCAGCCAAGATCAAGGATCTGGAGAGACCCAGTACTTC	CASSQDQGSGETQYF
many	TRBV7-9	TRBJ2-1	NA	TGTGCCAGCAGCTTAGCGCCCCCCGTACCTTACAATGAGCAGTTCTTC	CASSLAPPVPYNEQFF
many	TRBV4-2	TRBJ2-1	TRBD2	TGTGCCAGCAAGGGAGGCGGGAGTGGTTCCTACAATGAGCAGTTCTTC	CASKGGGSGSYNEQFF
NA	TRBV12-3/TRBV12-4	TRBJ2-5	TRBD2	TGTGCCAGCAGGCGTTCGACTAGCCTGGAGACCCAGTACTTC	CASRRSTSLETQYF
NA	TRBV5-6	TRBJ2-7	TRBD2	TGTGCCAGCAGCTCGCCGGGAGGGCCGGTCGACGAGCAGTACTTC	CASSSPGGPVDEQYF
many	TRBV5-1	TRBJ2-5	TRBD1	TGCGCCAGCAGCTTAGGGACAGGGAAGGGTACCCAGTACTTC	CASSLGTGKGTQYF
many	TRBV20-1	TRBJ2-7	TRBD1	TGCAGTGCTAGAGAGGACAGGGGATCCTACGAGCAGTACTTC	CSAREDRGSYEQYF
NA	TRBV6-1	TRBJ1-1	NA	TGTGCCAGCAAAGCGGACAGAAACACTGAAGCTTTCTTT	CASKADRNTEAFF
many	TRBV5-1	TRBJ1-1	NA	TGCGCCAGCAGCTTGGGGGCAGTCGTGAACACTGAAGCTTTCTTT	CASSLGAVVNTEAFF
many	TRBV9	TRBJ2-1	TRBD2	TGTGCCAGCAGCGTAGGGGCTAGCGGGAGCTCCTACAATGAGCAGTTCTTC	CASSVGASGSSYNEQFF